The sequence of this T cell receptor beta chain was determined in a study of blood T cell repertoires in COVID-19 (dated by TCRdb to the early 2020s). For the study in its entirety: Samples covering the acute and convalescent phases of COVID-19 were provided by collaborators in the United States, Italy and Spain. Sample metadata almost always included a de-identified subject ID, COVID-19 status, age in years and sex. Where available, HLA class I and class II types were taken from metadata supplied by the sample provider and were not determined by assay-based typing. The samples were drawn from the first 160 participants of the ongoing ImmuneRACE study and from under 1,500 subjects provided by 6 global collaborators. The repertoires were made available in a free public database intended to serve as a resource for research on the immune response to SARS-CoV-2. The material from the prospective study consisted of cDNA or gDNA derived from T cells, B-cell-depleted T cells, or PBMCs. Deeply sampled blood TCRbeta repertoires from subjects exposed to, actively infected with, or recovered from COVID-19 were included in the dataset. General conclusions and limits of the study: The amount of clinical and demographic metadata varied by source and participant and was provided uncurated.

This clone was detected only once. The target of this receptor is not known. The record has no base qualities; no much larger clone is one base away. The collaborating institutions used their own protocols to collect whole blood in K2EDTA tubes. For TCRbeta analysis, collaborator samples were shipped as frozen whole blood, as isolated PBMCs, or as DNA extracted from either sample type. Looking up the germline V gene (reference sequence) yields CDR1 SEHNR and CDR2 FQNEAQ. The CDR3 covers 11 residues, taking in both the cysteine and the phenylalanine. Here the CDR3 DNA is all that survives: 33 bases in frame from base 1. V is shortened by 5 bases, J by 5 bases, and the region joining them spans 6 bases. TCRbeta CDR3 regions were amplified from genomic DNA by means of the immunoSEQ Assay, a bias-controlled multiplex PCR. As for the authors' bioinformatics: Nucleated cell counts per sample were estimated from amplification of reference gene primers within the assay. Sequence reads were collapsed and filtered to measure the absolute abundance of every unique TCRbeta CDR3 rearrangement. Productive Simpson clonality was computed per sample as the square root of Simpson's diversity index over productive rearrangements. TCRdb holds this immuneACCESS table with in-frame rearrangements only. Some clones are missing; in checked studies, unresolved V genes explain under half, and the rest has no known cause. The DNA gave D and trimming, while V, J and clone size come from that table. The sample table contains 140,000 or so clones; only one count was recorded for 80% to 85% of them. The top ten hold more than 7% of the sample.

Sequenced input: peripheral blood. This receptor was obtained from a human donor in a cohort sampled during active COVID-19. The rearranged chain carries TRBV7-9 and TRBJ1-1; the D gene lacks a confident call. The CDR3 reads as follows: CASSTATEAFF. In nucleotides, the sequence is TGTGCCAGCAGCACCGCGACTGAAGCTTTCTTT.